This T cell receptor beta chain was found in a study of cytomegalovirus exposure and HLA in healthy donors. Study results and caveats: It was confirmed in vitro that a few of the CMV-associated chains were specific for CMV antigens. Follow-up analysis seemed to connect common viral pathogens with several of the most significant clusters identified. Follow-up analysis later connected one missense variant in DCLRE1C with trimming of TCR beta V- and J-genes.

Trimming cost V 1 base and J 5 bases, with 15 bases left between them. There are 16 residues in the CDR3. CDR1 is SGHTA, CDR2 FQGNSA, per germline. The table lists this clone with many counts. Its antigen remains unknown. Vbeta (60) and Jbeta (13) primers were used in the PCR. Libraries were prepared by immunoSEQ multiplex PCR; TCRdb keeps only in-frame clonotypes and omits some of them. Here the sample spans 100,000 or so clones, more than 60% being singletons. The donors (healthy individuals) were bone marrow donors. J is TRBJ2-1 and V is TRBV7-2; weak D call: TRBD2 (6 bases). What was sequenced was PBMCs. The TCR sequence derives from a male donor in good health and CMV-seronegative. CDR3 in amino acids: CASSLDGRAGHNEQFF. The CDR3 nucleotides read TGTGCCAGCAGCTTAGACGGTCGAGCGGGCCACAATGAGCAGTTCTTC.